The 5 T cell receptor beta chains listed next were all sequenced from one sample in a study of shared clonotypes between healthy human individuals. Naive CD8 populations comprised CD45RO-negative cells positively selected for CCR7, excluding terminally differentiated effector memory CD45RA+ cells. Sequencing used immunoSEQ multiplex PCR; TCRdb keeps in-frame clones, though not all of them. The sample holds some 2,000,000 clones, less than 95% seen once. The specimen sequenced was naive CD8+ T cells sorted from blood. The receptors originated from a man younger than 35 in good health.

The CDR3 loop reads CASSSTGTLPGNTIYF. The CDR3 coding sequence is TGTGCCAGCAGCTCTACCGGGACACTGCCTGGAAACACCATATATTTT. The chain uses TRBV13 and TRBJ1-3; D might be TRBD1 (6 bases). The ends were cut back, 4 bases at V and 2 bases at J, with 15 bases in the middle. CDR1 is PRHDT, CDR2 FYEKMQ, per germline (reference sequence). The CDR3 sequence is 16 residues long.

This clone was observed once. The genes are TRBV9 and TRBJ2-2; weak D call: TRBD2 (6 bases). The length of the CDR3 is 16 residues. CDR1 SGDLS and CDR2 YYNGEE come from the germline V gene. V was cut by 0 bases and J by 1 base, with 10 bases left in between. The CDR3 DNA sequence: TGTGCCAGCAGCGTAGAGGTAGCGGTGAACACCGGGGAGCTGTTTTTT. It yields the protein CASSVEVAVNTGELFF.

This clone showed up just once. The rearrangement joins TRBV18 to TRBJ2-7; the D gene could be TRBD1 or TRBD2 (5 bases each). Trimming shortened V by 3 bases and J by 1 base, and 13 bases separated the two germline ends. CDR1 and CDR2 (germline): KGHSH, LQKENI. CDR3 length equals 15 residues. The CDR3 here is CASSPGWGSSYEQYF. The CDR3, as DNA: TGTGCCAGCTCACCTGGTTGGGGGTCTTCCTACGAGCAGTACTTC.

The V and J genes are TRBV5-4 and TRBJ2-2, with a possible D match to TRBD1 (6 bases). V lost 4 bases and J lost 6, with 10 bases in between. This CDR3 contains 13 residues. Germline V gives CDR1 SGHNT, CDR2 YYREEE (reference sequence). The DNA for the CDR3 is TGTGCCAGCAGCCTACAGGGTGCCGGGGAGCTGTTTTTT. It yields the protein CASSLQGAGELFF. The variable domain in full, with the rest retrieved from reference TRBV5-4 and TRBJ2-2, is ETGVTQSPTHLIKTRGQQVTLRCSSQSGHNTVSWYQQALGQGPQFIFQYYREEENGRGNFPPRFSGLQFPNYSSELNVNALELDDSALYLCASSLQGAGELFFGEGSRLTVL.

This clone was counted a single time. The chain is built from TRBV9 and TRBJ2-7; possibly TRBD2 for D (5 bases). Germline V gene data show CDR1 as SGDLS and CDR2 as YYNGEE. Trimming removed 0 bases from V and 6 bases from J, with 16 bases in between. This CDR3 region has 15 residues. The CDR3 loop is CASSVGSMAGTEQYF. In DNA, the CDR3 is TGTGCCAGCAGCGTAGGGTCAATGGCGGGTACCGAGCAGTACTTC.